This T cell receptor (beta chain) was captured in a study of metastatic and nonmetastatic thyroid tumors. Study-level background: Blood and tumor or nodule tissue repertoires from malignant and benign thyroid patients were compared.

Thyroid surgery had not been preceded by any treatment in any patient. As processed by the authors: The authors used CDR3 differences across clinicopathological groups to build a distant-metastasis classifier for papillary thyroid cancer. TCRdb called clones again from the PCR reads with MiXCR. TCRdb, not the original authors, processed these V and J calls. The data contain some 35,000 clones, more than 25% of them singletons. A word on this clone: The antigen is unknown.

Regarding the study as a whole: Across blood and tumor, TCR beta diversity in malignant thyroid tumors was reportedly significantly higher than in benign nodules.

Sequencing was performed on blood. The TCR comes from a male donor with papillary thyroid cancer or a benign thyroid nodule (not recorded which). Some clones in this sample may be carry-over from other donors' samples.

The CDR3 coding sequence is TGCGCCAGCAGCACTCCCCGGACAGGGGGGAACACCGGGGAGCTGTTTTTT. Protein: CASSTPRTGGNTGELFF. V usage is TRBV5-1 and J usage is TRBJ2-2; 10 bases align to TRBD1. J gave up 1 base and V 4 bases, and 7 bases lay outside the gene matches. Germline V gene lookup returns CDR1 SGHRS and CDR2 YFSETQ. This CDR3 spans 17 amino acids.